These 9 T cell receptor beta chains were sequenced from one sample in a study of T cell repertoires in cytomegalovirus infection. TCRdb reprocessed the reads via MiXCR and lists one record per CDR3 protein. The table shows over 300,000 distinct CDR3 sequences, with roughly 9.5% occurring only once. Sample: PBMCs. The receptor source for this set is a human donor in good health (CMV status not recorded). Some clones in this sample may be carry-over from other donors' samples.

This clonotype was observed at least ten times. The V and J genes are TRBV7-2 and TRBJ2-4, with 9 bases fitting TRBD2. Per the germline V gene, CDR1 is SGHTA and CDR2 is FQGNSA. The CDR3 is 17 residues long. V lost 1 base and J lost 2; bases outside the gene matches: 6. The CDR3 DNA sequence: TGTGCCAGCAGCTTAGAGGGCGGGGGGGTAACCAAAAACATTCAGTACTTC. Translating gives CASSLEGGGVTKNIQYF. Full variable domain (remainder filled in from reference TRBV7-2 and TRBJ2-4): GAGVSQSPSNKVTEKGKDVELRCDPISGHTALYWYRQSLGQGLEFLIYFQGNSAPDKSGLPSDRFSAERTGGSVSTLTIQRTQQEDSAVYLCASSLEGGGVTKNIQYFGAGTRLSVL.

This clonotype has at least ten counts. V gene TRBV7-9 combines with J gene TRBJ1-1, with a weak D call TRBD1 (5 bases). V lost 2 bases and J 7 bases, leaving 11 bases between the germline ends. CDR3 size: 13 residues. The germline V gene has CDR1 SEHNR and CDR2 FQNEAQ (reference sequence). The CDR3 coding sequence is TGTGCCAGCAGCTTACCGCCGGGGCATGAAGCTTTCTTT. It specifies CASSLPPGHEAFF.

This clonotype has ten or more counts. The gene calls are TRBV11-2 and TRBJ1-3, with 7 bases lining up with TRBD1. V lost 5 bases to trimming and J lost 0 bases; unmatched junction nucleotides: 4. Per the germline V gene, CDR1 is SGHAT and CDR2 is FQNNGV. The CDR3 is 15 residues long. CDR3: CASSPGDSSGNTIYF. The CDR3 nucleotides are TGTGCCAGCAGCCCGGGGGACAGCTCTGGAAACACCATATATTTT.

This clonotype was seen repeatedly, ten times or more. The rearrangement links TRBV27 to TRBJ2-3; no clear D. This CDR3 is built from 15 residues. V shed 5 bases and J shed 6 bases, with 18 bases lying between them. Germline CDR1 reads MNHEY; CDR2 reads SMNVEV (reference sequence). The CDR3 nucleotides read TGTGCCAGCAGTCTGAACCTACCTTCAGTCGATACGCAGTATTTT. This translates into CASSLNLPSVDTQYF.

This clonotype was seen a handful of times. V usage is TRBV5-4 and J usage is TRBJ2-3; 7 nucleotides line up with TRBD1. Germline values: CDR1 SGHNT, CDR2 YYREEE (reference sequence). The J segment lost 8 bases and the V segment lost 5 bases, leaving 5 bases of the junction unmatched. The CDR3 is 12 amino acids. This chain's CDR3 is CASSTGQLTQYF. The CDR3 coding sequence is TGTGCCAGCAGTACGGGACAGCTTACGCAGTATTTT.

This clonotype was observed at least ten times. The chain couples TRBV28 to TRBJ2-7; TRBD1 matches 7 bases. The CDR3 has 14 residues. Germline loops: CDR1 MDHEN, CDR2 SYDVKM. V lost 7 bases, J lost 3 bases, and 9 bases stayed unmatched. For the CDR3, the DNA is TGTGCCAGCACCCGGAGGCAGGGGGACTACGAGCAGTACTTC. Translated, it gives CASTRRQGDYEQYF.

This chain joins TRBV6-2 or TRBV6-3 and TRBJ1-6; D call uncertain. The CDR3 loop spans 15 amino acids. Trimming left V 2 bases short and J 10 bases short, with 15 bases between. Looked up from germline, CDR1 is MNHEY and CDR2 is SVGEGT. CDR3 in amino acids: CASSYVGTLSSPLHF. CDR3 nucleotides: TGTGCCAGCAGTTACGTGGGAACATTAAGCTCACCCCTCCACTTT.

The rearrangement uses TRBV27 and TRBJ1-5; TRBD1 might be the D (6 bases). Per the germline V gene, CDR1 is MNHEY and CDR2 is SMNVEV (reference sequence). Trimming removed 3 bases from V and 5 bases from J, with 11 bases in between. This CDR3 is 14 amino acids long. The CDR3: CASSLSRGYQPQHF. The CDR3 DNA sequence: TGTGCCAGCAGTTTGAGCAGGGGCTATCAGCCCCAGCATTTT.

In this sample, this clonotype turned up a few times. The chain carries TRBV12-3 or TRBV12-4 and TRBJ1-5; D uncertain. The V end lost 7 bases, the J end lost 4 bases, and 14 bases lay between the germline ends. The CDR3 spans 14 residues. CDR3 in DNA: TGTGCCAGCAAGGCGGGGTCAGTTAATCAGCCCCAGCATTTT. Its translation: CASKAGSVNQPQHF.